This T cell receptor (beta chain) appears in the sequencing data of a study of T cell repertoires in cytomegalovirus infection. In the study overall: HLA-C-restricted CMV epitopes, recently identified, and well-studied HLA-B-restricted ones were used by the study.

In its sample, this clonotype was seen a few times. The antigen remains unidentified. CDR3 length: 17 amino acids. Trimming removed 3 bases from V and 9 bases from J, with 24 bases in between. Germline CDR1 SGHVS, CDR2 FNYEAQ. MiXCR, run by TCRdb on the reads, gives a single entry per CDR3 protein. The table lists 550,000 to 850,000 distinct CDR3 sequences, about 33% of them singletons. V gene TRBV7-6 combines with J gene TRBJ2-1; D is perhaps TRBD1 (7 bases). This sequence originates from a human donor in good health (CMV status not recorded). Some clones in this sample may be carry-over from other donors' samples. The sample here was cultured PBMCs, taken from culture after CMV antigen stimulation. This CDR3 is CASSFLLEGAEGGEQFF. The CDR3, as DNA: TGTGCCAGCAGCTTTCTACTTGAGGGGGCGGAGGGCGGTGAGCAGTTCTTC.